Listed below are T cell receptor beta chains from one sample, sequenced in a study of blood T cell repertoires in COVID-19. Profiling relied on immunoSEQ multiplex PCR, and the TCRdb table lists in-frame clones only, not all of them. The table includes 130,000 or so clones, about 80% detected once. Sequencing was performed on peripheral blood. Every receptor here comes from a human donor in a cohort sampled during active COVID-19. Each CDR3 is given with its conserved first and last residue. The D gene is left open where the match is weak. Not all rows give a size; the values are once, few, many and, for expanded clones, a class.

j_call: TRBJ2-5
d_call: TRBD2
clone_size: .
cdr3_length: 14
v_call: TRBV2
cdr3_aa: CASTAGTRGETQYF
cdr3_nt: TGTGCCAGCACCGCCGGGACTAGAGGGGAGACCCAGTACTTC

j_call: TRBJ2-5
d_call: .
clone_size: .
cdr3_length: 14
v_call: TRBV6-2/TRBV6-3
cdr3_aa: CASSLLQYQETQYF
cdr3_nt: TGTGCCAGCAGCCTCCTACAGTACCAAGAGACCCAGTACTTC

j_call: TRBJ1-6
d_call: TRBD1
clone_size: .
cdr3_length: 14
v_call: TRBV28
cdr3_aa: CATPGQGENSPLHF
cdr3_nt: TGTGCCACCCCGGGACAGGGGGAAAATTCACCCCTCCACTTT

j_call: TRBJ2-7
d_call: TRBD1
clone_size: .
cdr3_length: 13
v_call: TRBV5-4
cdr3_aa: CASSQGQEGEQYF
cdr3_nt: TGTGCCAGCAGCCAAGGACAGGAAGGGGAGCAGTACTTC

j_call: TRBJ2-7
d_call: TRBD2
clone_size: .
cdr3_length: 16
v_call: TRBV19
cdr3_aa: CASSIQTSGREYEQYF
cdr3_nt: TGTGCCAGTAGTATCCAGACTAGCGGGAGAGAATACGAGCAGTACTTC

j_call: TRBJ2-3
d_call: TRBD2
clone_size: once
cdr3_length: 14
v_call: TRBV19
cdr3_aa: CASSSGGSADTQYF
cdr3_nt: TGTGCCAGTAGTAGTGGCGGGAGCGCAGATACGCAGTATTTT

j_call: TRBJ1-2
d_call: .
clone_size: .
cdr3_length: 15
v_call: TRBV3-1/TRBV3-2
cdr3_aa: CASSPRGGLNYGYTF
cdr3_nt: TGTGCCAGCAGCCCGCGGGGCGGCCTTAACTATGGCTACACCTTC

j_call: TRBJ2-7
d_call: .
clone_size: .
cdr3_length: 16
v_call: TRBV28
cdr3_aa: CASSPSQDSSLYEQYF
cdr3_nt: TGTGCCAGCAGTCCCTCCCAGGACAGCTCCCTCTACGAGCAGTACTTC

j_call: TRBJ2-7
d_call: .
clone_size: .
cdr3_length: 12
v_call: TRBV3-1/TRBV3-2
cdr3_aa: CASSKLAGGQYF
cdr3_nt: TGTGCCAGCAGTAAACTGGCTGGAGGGCAGTACTTC

j_call: TRBJ2-1
d_call: TRBD1
clone_size: .
cdr3_length: 18
v_call: TRBV27
cdr3_aa: CASSLKIRDRGLGNEQFF
cdr3_nt: TGTGCCAGCAGTTTGAAAATCCGGGACAGGGGGCTTGGTAATGAGCAGTTCTTC

j_call: TRBJ1-5
d_call: .
clone_size: .
cdr3_length: 14
v_call: TRBV6-5
cdr3_aa: CASQGNLSNQPQHF
cdr3_nt: TGTGCCAGTCAGGGGAACCTTAGCAATCAGCCCCAGCATTTT

j_call: TRBJ2-3
d_call: .
clone_size: .
cdr3_length: 15
v_call: TRBV18
cdr3_aa: CASSPLQVSTDTQYF
cdr3_nt: TGTGCCAGCTCACCATTACAAGTTAGCACAGATACGCAGTATTTT

j_call: TRBJ2-1
d_call: .
clone_size: .
cdr3_length: 15
v_call: TRBV6-5
cdr3_aa: CASRNGGGSYNEQFF
cdr3_nt: TGTGCCAGCAGAAATGGGGGAGGCTCCTACAATGAGCAGTTCTTC

j_call: TRBJ2-1
d_call: .
clone_size: .
cdr3_length: 15
v_call: TRBV4-1
cdr3_aa: CASSQGRSSYNEQFF
cdr3_nt: TGCGCCAGCAGCCAAGGGAGGAGCTCCTACAATGAGCAGTTCTTC

j_call: TRBJ2-1
d_call: .
clone_size: once
cdr3_length: 16
v_call: TRBV5-8
cdr3_aa: CASRHERRGSYNEQFF
cdr3_nt: TGTGCCAGCAGACACGAGCGGAGGGGCTCCTACAATGAGCAGTTCTTC

j_call: TRBJ1-1
d_call: .
clone_size: .
cdr3_length: 16
v_call: TRBV5-4
cdr3_aa: CASSLGRGRVDTEAFF
cdr3_nt: TGTGCCAGCAGCTTGGGGCGGGGCCGCGTCGACACTGAAGCTTTCTTT

j_call: TRBJ2-1
d_call: TRBD2
clone_size: .
cdr3_length: 15
v_call: TRBV28
cdr3_aa: CASSRGGRSYNEQFF
cdr3_nt: TGTGCCAGCAGCAGAGGCGGGAGAAGTTACAATGAGCAGTTCTTC

j_call: TRBJ2-7
d_call: .
clone_size: .
cdr3_length: 14
v_call: TRBV5-4
cdr3_aa: CASSPGQGDYEQYF
cdr3_nt: TGTGCCAGCAGCCCGGGACAAGGAGACTACGAGCAGTACTTC

j_call: TRBJ2-5
d_call: TRBD2
clone_size: once
cdr3_length: 16
v_call: TRBV19
cdr3_aa: CASSTRFGGEQETQYF
cdr3_nt: TGTGCCAGTAGTACCCGTTTTGGGGGGGAACAAGAGACCCAGTACTTC

j_call: TRBJ1-2
d_call: TRBD1
clone_size: .
cdr3_length: 14
v_call: TRBV19
cdr3_aa: CASSLQGRTYGYTF
cdr3_nt: TGTGCCAGTAGTCTACAGGGGCGCACATATGGCTACACCTTC

j_call: TRBJ2-7
d_call: TRBD2
clone_size: .
cdr3_length: 16
v_call: TRBV5-1
cdr3_aa: CASSPQGLALLYEQYF
cdr3_nt: TGCGCCAGCAGCCCACAAGGACTAGCGCTGCTGTACGAGCAGTACTTC

j_call: TRBJ2-6
d_call: .
clone_size: .
cdr3_length: 14
v_call: TRBV11-2
cdr3_aa: CASSRDSGANVLTF
cdr3_nt: TGTGCCAGCAGCCGAGACTCTGGGGCCAACGTCCTGACTTTC

j_call: TRBJ1-1
d_call: .
clone_size: .
cdr3_length: 14
v_call: TRBV2
cdr3_aa: CASRIGGVNTEAFF
cdr3_nt: TGTGCCAGCAGGATCGGGGGTGTGAACACTGAAGCTTTCTTT

j_call: TRBJ2-1
d_call: TRBD1
clone_size: .
cdr3_length: 15
v_call: TRBV15
cdr3_aa: CATSSEGQTYNEQFF
cdr3_nt: TGTGCCACCAGCAGCGAGGGACAGACGTACAATGAGCAGTTCTTC